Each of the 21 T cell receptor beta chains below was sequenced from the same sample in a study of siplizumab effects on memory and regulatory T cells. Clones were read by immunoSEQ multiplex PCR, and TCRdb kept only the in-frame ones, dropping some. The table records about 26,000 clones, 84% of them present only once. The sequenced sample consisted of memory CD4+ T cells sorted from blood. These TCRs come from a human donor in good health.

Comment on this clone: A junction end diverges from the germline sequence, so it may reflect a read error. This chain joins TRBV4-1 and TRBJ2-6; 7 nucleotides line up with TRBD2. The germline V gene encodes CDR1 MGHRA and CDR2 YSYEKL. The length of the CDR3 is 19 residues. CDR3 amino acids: CASSQDTSGTTSGSNVLTF. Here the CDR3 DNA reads TGCGCCAGCAGCCAAGACACAAGCGGGACTACCTCTGGGTCCAACGTCCTGACTTTC.

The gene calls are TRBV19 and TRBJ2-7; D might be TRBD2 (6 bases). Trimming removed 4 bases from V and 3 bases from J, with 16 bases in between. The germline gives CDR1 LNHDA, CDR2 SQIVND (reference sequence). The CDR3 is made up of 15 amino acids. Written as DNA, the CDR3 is TGTGCCAGTAGTACCTCGGGTAGCGGTTACTACGAGCAGTACTTC. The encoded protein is CASSTSGSGYYEQYF.

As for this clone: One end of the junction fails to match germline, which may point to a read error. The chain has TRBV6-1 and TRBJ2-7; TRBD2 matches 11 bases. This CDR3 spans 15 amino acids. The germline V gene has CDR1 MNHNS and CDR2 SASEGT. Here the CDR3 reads CAISALGTSGLGQYF. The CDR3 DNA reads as TGTGCCATCAGTGCCCTCGGGACTAGCGGTCTGGGGCAGTACTTC.

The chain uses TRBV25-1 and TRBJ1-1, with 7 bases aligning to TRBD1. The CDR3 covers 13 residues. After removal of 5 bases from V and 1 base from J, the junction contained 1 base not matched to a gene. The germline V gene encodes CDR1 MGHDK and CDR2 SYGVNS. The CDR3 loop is CASSRQGNTEAFF. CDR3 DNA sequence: TGTGCCAGCAGTAGACAGGGGAACACTGAAGCTTTCTTT.

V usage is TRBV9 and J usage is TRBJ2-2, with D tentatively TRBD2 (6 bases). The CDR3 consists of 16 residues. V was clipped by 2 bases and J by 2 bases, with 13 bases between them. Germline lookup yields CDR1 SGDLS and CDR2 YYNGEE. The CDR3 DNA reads TGTGCCAGCAGCGTGGAAGGGAGGCTAAACACCGGGGAGCTGTTTTTT. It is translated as CASSVEGRLNTGELFF.

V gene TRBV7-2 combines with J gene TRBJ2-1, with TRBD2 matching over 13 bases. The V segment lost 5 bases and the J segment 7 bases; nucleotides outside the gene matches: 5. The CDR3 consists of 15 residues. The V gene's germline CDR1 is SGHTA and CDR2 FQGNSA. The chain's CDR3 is CASSPGTSGNNEQFF. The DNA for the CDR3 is TGTGCCAGCAGCCCCGGGACTAGCGGGAATAATGAGCAGTTCTTC.

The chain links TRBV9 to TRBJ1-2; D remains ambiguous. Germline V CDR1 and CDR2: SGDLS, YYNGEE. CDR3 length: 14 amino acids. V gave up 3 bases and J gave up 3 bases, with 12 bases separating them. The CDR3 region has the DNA TGTGCCAGCAGCGGCCGCCCCGGCGACTATGGCTACACCTTC. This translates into CASSGRPGDYGYTF.

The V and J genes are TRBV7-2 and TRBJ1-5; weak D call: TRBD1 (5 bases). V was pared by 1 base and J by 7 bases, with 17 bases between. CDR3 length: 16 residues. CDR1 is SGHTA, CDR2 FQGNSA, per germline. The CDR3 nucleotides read TGTGCCAGCAGCTTAGGGGCTGGGGGTTTGGGACAGCCCCAGCATTTT. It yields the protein CASSLGAGGLGQPQHF.

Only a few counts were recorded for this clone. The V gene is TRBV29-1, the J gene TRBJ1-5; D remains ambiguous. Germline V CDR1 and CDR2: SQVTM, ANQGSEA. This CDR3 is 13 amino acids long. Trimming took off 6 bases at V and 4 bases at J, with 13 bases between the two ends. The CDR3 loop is CSVRANTNQPQHF. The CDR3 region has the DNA TGCAGCGTGAGGGCCAACACGAATCAGCCCCAGCATTTT.

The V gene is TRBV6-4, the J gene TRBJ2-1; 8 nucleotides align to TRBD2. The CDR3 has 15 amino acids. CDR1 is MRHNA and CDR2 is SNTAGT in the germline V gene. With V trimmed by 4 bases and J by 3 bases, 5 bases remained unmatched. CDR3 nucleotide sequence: TGTGCCAGCAGTGTCGAGCTAGCGGGCTACAATGAGCAGTTCTTC. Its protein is CASSVELAGYNEQFF.

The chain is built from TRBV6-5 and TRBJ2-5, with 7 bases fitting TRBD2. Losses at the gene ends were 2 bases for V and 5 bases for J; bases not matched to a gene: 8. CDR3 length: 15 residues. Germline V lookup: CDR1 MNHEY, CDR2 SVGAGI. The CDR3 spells CASSYGRASGETQYF. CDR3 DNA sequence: TGTGCCAGCAGTTACGGGAGGGCCTCTGGGGAGACCCAGTACTTC.

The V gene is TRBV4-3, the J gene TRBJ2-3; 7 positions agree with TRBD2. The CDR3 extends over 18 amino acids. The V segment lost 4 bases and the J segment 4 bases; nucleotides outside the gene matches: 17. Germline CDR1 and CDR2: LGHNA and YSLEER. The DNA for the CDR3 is TGCGCCAGCAGCCCCGGGGCTAGCGGTAGAGGTTGGGCAGATACGCAGTATTTT. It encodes CASSPGASGRGWADTQYF.

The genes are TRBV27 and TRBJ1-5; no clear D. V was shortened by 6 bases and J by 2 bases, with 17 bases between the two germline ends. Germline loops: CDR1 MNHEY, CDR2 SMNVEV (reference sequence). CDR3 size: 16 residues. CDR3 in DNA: TGTGCCAGCAGCTCATCCTCCGTTGGGGGCAATCAGCCCCAGCATTTT. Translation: CASSSSSVGGNQPQHF.

The CDR3 nucleotides are TGTGCCAGCAGCGTCGACAGGGTGGGAGGCTACACCTTC. Amino acids: CASSVDRVGGYTF. The rearrangement links TRBV9 to TRBJ1-2; 7 bases map to TRBD1. There are 13 residues in the CDR3. The V gene end was trimmed by 2 bases and the J gene end by 8 bases; junction bases not matched to a gene: 6. Germline assignment: CDR1 SGDLS and CDR2 YYNGEE.

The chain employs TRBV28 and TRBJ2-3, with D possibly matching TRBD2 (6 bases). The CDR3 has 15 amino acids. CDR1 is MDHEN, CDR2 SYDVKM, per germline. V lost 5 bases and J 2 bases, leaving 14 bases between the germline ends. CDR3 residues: CASSLPGTFTDTQYF. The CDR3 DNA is TGTGCCAGCAGTCTCCCAGGGACTTTCACAGATACGCAGTATTTT.

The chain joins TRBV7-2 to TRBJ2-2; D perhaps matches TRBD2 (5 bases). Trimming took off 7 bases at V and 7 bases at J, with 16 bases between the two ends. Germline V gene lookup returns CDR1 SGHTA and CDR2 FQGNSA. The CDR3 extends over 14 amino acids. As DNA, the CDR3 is TGTGCCAGCACTAGGTCCGGGAATAGCGGGGAGCTGTTTTTT. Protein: CASTRSGNSGELFF.

The CDR3 nucleotides are TGTGCCAGCAGCCCCAGACAGATACAAGAGACCCAGTACTTC. It specifies CASSPRQIQETQYF. The genes are TRBV7-6 and TRBJ2-5; a weak D match, TRBD1 (5 bases). The CDR3 runs to 14 residues. CDR1 SGHVS and CDR2 FNYEAQ come from the germline V gene. V lost 5 bases and J lost 2, with 12 bases in between.

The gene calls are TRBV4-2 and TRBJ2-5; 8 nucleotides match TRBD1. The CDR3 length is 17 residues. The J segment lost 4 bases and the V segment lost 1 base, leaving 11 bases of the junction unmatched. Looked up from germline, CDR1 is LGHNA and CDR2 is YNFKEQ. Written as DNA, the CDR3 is TGTGCCAGCAGCCAAGTATGGACTACCGACAGGGGAGAGACCCAGTACTTC. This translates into CASSQVWTTDRGETQYF.

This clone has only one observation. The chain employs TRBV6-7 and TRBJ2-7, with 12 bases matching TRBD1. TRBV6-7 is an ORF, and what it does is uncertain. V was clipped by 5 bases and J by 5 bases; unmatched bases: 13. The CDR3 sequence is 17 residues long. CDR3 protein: CASSPSSPGTGGHEQYF. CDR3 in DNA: TGTGCCAGCAGTCCCTCAAGCCCCGGGACAGGGGGCCACGAGCAGTACTTC.

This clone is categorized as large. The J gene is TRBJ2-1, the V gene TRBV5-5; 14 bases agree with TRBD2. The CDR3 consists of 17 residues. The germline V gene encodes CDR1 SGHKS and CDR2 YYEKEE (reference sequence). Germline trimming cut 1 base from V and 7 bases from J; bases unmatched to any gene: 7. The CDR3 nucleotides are TGTGCCAGCAGCTTGACCGGGACTAGCGGGAGTGGGAATGAGCAGTTCTTC. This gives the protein CASSLTGTSGSGNEQFF. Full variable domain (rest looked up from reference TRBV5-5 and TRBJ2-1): DAGVTQSPTHLIKTRGQQVTLRCSPISGHKSVSWYQQVLGQGPQFIFQYYEKEERGRGNFPDRFSARQFPNYSSELNVNALLLGDSALYLCASSLTGTSGSGNEQFFGPGTRLTVL.

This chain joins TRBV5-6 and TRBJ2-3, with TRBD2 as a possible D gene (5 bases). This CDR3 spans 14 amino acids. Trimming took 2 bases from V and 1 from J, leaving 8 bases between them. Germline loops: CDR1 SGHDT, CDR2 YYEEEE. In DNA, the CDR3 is TGTGCCAGCAGCTTAGGACTGCGCACAGATACGCAGTATTTT. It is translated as CASSLGLRTDTQYF.